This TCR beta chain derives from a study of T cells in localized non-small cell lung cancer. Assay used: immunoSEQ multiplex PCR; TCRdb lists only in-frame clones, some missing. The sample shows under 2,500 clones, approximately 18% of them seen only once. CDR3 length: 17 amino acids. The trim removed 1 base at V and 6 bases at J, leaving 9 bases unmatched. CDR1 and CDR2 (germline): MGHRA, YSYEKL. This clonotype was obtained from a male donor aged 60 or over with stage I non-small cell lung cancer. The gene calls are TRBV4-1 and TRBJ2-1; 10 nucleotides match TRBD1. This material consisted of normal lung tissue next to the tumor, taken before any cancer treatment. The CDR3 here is CASSQVTGGRRGNEQFF. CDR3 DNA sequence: TGCGCCAGCAGCCAAGTGACAGGGGGCCGAAGGGGCAATGAGCAGTTCTTC.